What follows describes a single TCR beta chain. Antigen specificity is unknown. This sample was taken from a study of cytomegalovirus exposure and HLA in healthy donors. Study-level information: The 90 to 150 validation repertoires used a platform that matched the one used for the approximately 690 first-cohort repertoires, as a later analysis reported. Study-level findings and limits: Cytomegalovirus association was assigned to more than 150 TCR beta chains. Reports described diagnosis of cytomegalovirus status by the classifier as highly specific and sensitive. Most TCR sequences were seen very rarely across donors, but some public TCRs occurred in many.

The CDR3 runs to 13 residues. Germline V gene data show CDR1 as MGHDK and CDR2 as SYGVNS. Unmatched junction bases numbered 1, after V lost 6 bases and J lost 6 bases. Profiling relied on immunoSEQ multiplex PCR, and the TCRdb table lists in-frame clones only, not all of them. The sample lists some 76,000 clones; roughly 93% were seen once. This clonotype originated in a woman in her late teens or twenties in good health and CMV-seronegative. The chain employs TRBV25-1 and TRBJ1-6; 8 nucleotides agree with TRBD1. Sequencing input: PBMCs. The CDR3 sequence: CASRGQANSPLHF. In DNA form, the CDR3 reads TGTGCCAGCAGGGGACAGGCTAATTCACCCCTCCACTTT.